Following are 9 T cell receptor beta chains from one sample sequenced in a study of blood T cell repertoires in COVID-19. Repertoires were generated with immunoSEQ multiplex PCR, while TCRdb's copy carries only in-frame clones and drops some. The data contain approximately 110,000 clones, 92% of them singletons. The sequencing input was peripheral blood. The receptors derive from a man aged 45-65 years with COVID-19, enrolled during active disease.

V gene TRBV28 combines with J gene TRBJ2-1; 8 bases are a match to TRBD2. The germline V gene has CDR1 MDHEN and CDR2 SYDVKM. The CDR3 runs 17 residues. Losses at the gene ends were 5 bases for V and 2 bases for J; bases not matched to a gene: 11. CDR3 residues: CASSPGRGLGAYNEQFF. The CDR3 DNA follows: TGTGCCAGCAGTCCCGGGAGGGGCCTGGGAGCCTACAATGAGCAGTTCTTC.

The V and J genes are TRBV6-5 and TRBJ2-3, with TRBD2 matching 9 bases. In germline, CDR1 is MNHEY, CDR2 SVGAGI. Trimming at V came to 7 bases and at J to 2 bases, leaving 4 bases not matched to a gene. The CDR3 runs to 14 residues. CDR3 amino acids: CASNRLADTDTQYF. The CDR3 DNA reads TGTGCCAGCAATCGACTAGCGGACACAGATACGCAGTATTTT.

The V and J genes are TRBV24-1 and TRBJ2-2, with TRBD2 matching 12 bases. The junction had 2 bases not matched to a gene; V was cut back by 1 base and J by 3 bases. Germline V gives CDR1 KGHDR, CDR2 SFDVKD. The CDR3 length is 17 residues. CDR3 region: CATSDFLAGGYTGELFF. CDR3 nucleotide sequence: TGTGCCACCAGTGATTTCCTAGCGGGAGGGTACACCGGGGAGCTGTTTTTT.

This chain links TRBV27 with TRBJ1-6; D is uncertain. The V and J ends lost 7 bases and 7 bases respectively, with 11 bases between them. The germline V gene encodes CDR1 MNHEY and CDR2 SMNVEV (reference sequence). There are 13 residues in the CDR3. CDR3 residues: CASTTRVNSPLHF. The CDR3 DNA sequence: TGTGCCAGCACCACTCGCGTAAATTCACCCCTCCACTTT.

The V call is TRBV4-1, the J call TRBJ2-1, with unresolved D. The CDR3 has 16 residues. V shed 0 bases and J shed 5 bases, with 14 bases lying between them. CDR1 and CDR2 (germline): MGHRA, YSYEKL. The CDR3 DNA reads TGCGCCAGCAGCCAAGATCATAACAGAAACAACAATGAGCAGTTCTTC. Translation: CASSQDHNRNNNEQFF.

The genes are TRBV5-1 and TRBJ2-5, with a possible D match to TRBD2 (6 bases). The CDR3 spans 14 residues. The V end was cut by 4 bases, the J end by 5 bases, with 15 bases between. The germline gives CDR1 SGHRS, CDR2 YFSETQ. This CDR3 is CASSLAGMGETQYF. In DNA, the CDR3 is TGCGCCAGCAGCCTGGCGGGGATGGGGGAGACCCAGTACTTC.

The chain carries TRBV7-9 and TRBJ2-5; possible D gene TRBD1, 6 bases. Per the germline V gene, CDR1 is SEHNR and CDR2 is FQNEAQ (reference sequence). The CDR3 spans 14 residues. Trimming pared 5 bases from V and 3 bases from J, leaving 13 bases between. The CDR3 bases are TGTGCCAGCAGCATAAAAGCAGGGGAAGAGACCCAGTACTTC. As protein: CASSIKAGEETQYF.

The V and J genes are TRBV6-6 and TRBJ2-3, with D possibly being TRBD1 (8 bases). Germline V gene sequence: CDR1 MNHNY, CDR2 SVGAGI (reference sequence). The ends were cut back, 8 bases at V and 3 bases at J, with 18 bases in the middle. The CDR3 runs 15 residues. This CDR3 is CASQLSGTGTDTQYF. CDR3 in DNA: TGTGCCAGCCAGTTGAGCGGGACAGGAACAGATACGCAGTATTTT.

This sequence joins TRBV7-6 and TRBJ2-1, with 7 bases aligning to TRBD2. The germline gives CDR1 SGHVS, CDR2 FNYEAQ. The J segment lost 6 bases and the V segment lost 6 bases, leaving 17 bases of the junction unmatched. The CDR3 covers 17 residues. The CDR3 region is CASSQASGGEGLNEQFF. The CDR3 region has the DNA TGTGCCAGCAGTCAAGCGTCTGGGGGGGAGGGCCTCAATGAGCAGTTCTTC. Variable domain in full (rest from reference TRBV7-6 and TRBJ2-1): GAGVSQSPRYKVTKRGQDVALRCDPISGHVSLYWYRQALGQGPEFLTYFNYEAQQDKSGLPNDRFSAERPEGSISTLTIQRTEQRDSAMYRCASSQASGGEGLNEQFFGPGTRLTVL.